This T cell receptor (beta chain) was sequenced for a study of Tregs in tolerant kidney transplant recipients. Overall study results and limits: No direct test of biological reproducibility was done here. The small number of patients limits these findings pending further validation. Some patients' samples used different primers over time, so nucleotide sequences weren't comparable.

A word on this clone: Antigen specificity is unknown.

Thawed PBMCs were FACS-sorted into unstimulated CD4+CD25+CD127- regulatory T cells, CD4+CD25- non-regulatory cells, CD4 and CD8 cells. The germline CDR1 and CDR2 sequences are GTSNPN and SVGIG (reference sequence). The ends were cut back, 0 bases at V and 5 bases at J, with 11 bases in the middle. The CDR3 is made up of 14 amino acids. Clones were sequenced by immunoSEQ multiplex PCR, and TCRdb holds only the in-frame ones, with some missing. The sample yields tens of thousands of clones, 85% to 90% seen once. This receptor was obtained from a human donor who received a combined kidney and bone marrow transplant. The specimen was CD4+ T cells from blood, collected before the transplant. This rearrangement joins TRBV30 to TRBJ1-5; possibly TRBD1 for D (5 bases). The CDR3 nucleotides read TGTGCCTGGAGTGTGGGGGGTTTGGATCAGCCCCAGCATTTT. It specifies CAWSVGGLDQPQHF.